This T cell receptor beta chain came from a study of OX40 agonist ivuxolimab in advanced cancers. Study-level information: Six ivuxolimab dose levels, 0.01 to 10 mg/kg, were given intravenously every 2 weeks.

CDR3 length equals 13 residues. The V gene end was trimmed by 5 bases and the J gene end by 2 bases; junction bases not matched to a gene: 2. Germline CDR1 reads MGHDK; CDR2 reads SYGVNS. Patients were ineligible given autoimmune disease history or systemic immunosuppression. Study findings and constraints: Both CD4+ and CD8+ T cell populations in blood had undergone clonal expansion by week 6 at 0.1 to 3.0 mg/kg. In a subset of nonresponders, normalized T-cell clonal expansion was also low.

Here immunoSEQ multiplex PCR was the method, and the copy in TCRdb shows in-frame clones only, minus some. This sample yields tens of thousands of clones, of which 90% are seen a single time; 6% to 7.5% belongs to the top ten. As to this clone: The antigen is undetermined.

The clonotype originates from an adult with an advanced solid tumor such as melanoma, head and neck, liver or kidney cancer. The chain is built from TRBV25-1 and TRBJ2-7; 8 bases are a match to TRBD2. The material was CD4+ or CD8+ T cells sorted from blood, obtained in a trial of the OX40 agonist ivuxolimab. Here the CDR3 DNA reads TGTGCCAGCAGTCTCGGGAGGGCCTACGAGCAGTACTTC. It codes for CASSLGRAYEQYF.